Shown below are 11 T cell receptor beta chains from a single sample sequenced in a study of response to subunit inactivated influenza vaccine. In TCRdb, the RT-PCR reads were re-called with MiXCR into one record per CDR3 protein. Altogether hundreds of thousands of distinct CDR3 sequences are present, roughly 8.2% being singletons, with the ten largest covering 13%. The sequencing here drew on PBMCs from blood, taken less than 30 months after vaccination. These receptors were obtained from a man aged 45 to 75 who received an inactivated influenza vaccine.

This clonotype was detected ten times or more. The chain couples TRBV7-2 to TRBJ2-5, with 10 bases that match TRBD1. V lost 0 bases and J lost 5; bases outside the gene matches: 6. The CDR3 spans 16 residues. The germline CDR1 and CDR2 sequences are SGHTA and FQGNSA. The CDR3 protein is CASSLADRGLGETQYF. The CDR3 nucleotides read TGTGCCAGCAGCTTAGCAGACAGGGGGCTAGGGGAGACCCAGTACTTC.

This clonotype has a count of ten or more. The rearrangement links TRBV5-5 to TRBJ2-5, with D perhaps TRBD1 or TRBD2 (5 bases each). Germline CDR1 SGHKS, CDR2 YYEKEE (reference sequence). V lost 3 bases, J lost 1 base, and 13 bases lay in between. The CDR3 contains 15 residues. The CDR3 reads CASSSLQGRQETQYF. CDR3 DNA sequence: TGTGCCAGCAGCTCTCTCCAGGGACGCCAAGAGACCCAGTACTTC.

DNA for the CDR3: TGTGCCAGCAGTTACCAGCCATTCAGCTATGGCTACACCTTC. This encodes CASSYQPFSYGYTF. V usage is TRBV6-5 and J usage is TRBJ1-2; D ambiguous. The germline CDR1 and CDR2 sequences are MNHEY and SVGAGI. The CDR3 totals 14 residues. Trimming stripped 2 bases from V and 4 bases from J, with 11 bases between.

The chain uses TRBV4-1 and TRBJ2-7; TRBD1 aligns across 8 bases. CDR3 length: 14 amino acids. Germline assignment: CDR1 MGHRA and CDR2 YSYEKL. Trimming at V came to 3 bases and at J to 6 bases, leaving 7 bases not matched to a gene. Written as DNA, the CDR3 is TGCGCCAGCAGCCAGAGGACAGGGCTGGGCGAGCAGTACTTC. Protein product: CASSQRTGLGEQYF.

This rearrangement joins TRBV28 to TRBJ2-7, with D unresolved. The CDR3 has 11 residues. Germline V gene sequence: CDR1 MDHEN, CDR2 SYDVKM. The V gene lost 5 bases and the J gene lost 5 bases, with 7 bases spanning the gap. The CDR3: CASSNGDEQYF. CDR3 coding DNA: TGTGCCAGCAGTAACGGAGACGAGCAGTACTTC.

As to this clonotype: Germline and junction disagree at one end, which may indicate a read error. The rearrangement joins TRBV20-1 to TRBJ1-5; D is undetermined. CDR1 DFQATT and CDR2 SNEGSKA come from the germline V gene (reference sequence). The length of the CDR3 is 13 residues. DNA of the CDR3: TGCAGCGCTAGTAGTCATGAGGGTCAGCCCCAGCATTTT. Its translation: CSASSHEGQPQHF.

Many counts were recorded for this clonotype. V usage is TRBV5-1 and J usage is TRBJ2-7; D uncertain. V gave up 6 bases and J gave up 0 bases, with 10 bases separating them. There are 13 residues in the CDR3. Germline loops: CDR1 SGHRS, CDR2 YFSETQ. The CDR3 is CASNLDGSYEQYF. For the CDR3, the DNA is TGCGCCAGCAATCTTGACGGCTCCTACGAGCAGTACTTC.

This clonotype has just a few counts. The V call is TRBV15, the J call TRBJ1-5; 9 bases align to TRBD1. This CDR3 contains 15 residues. J lost 6 bases, V lost 3 bases, and 6 bases had no gene match. CDR1 is LNHNV, CDR2 YYDKDF, per germline (reference sequence). The CDR3 sequence is CATSSWTGDTQPQHF. As DNA, the CDR3 is TGTGCCACCAGCAGCTGGACAGGGGACACTCAGCCCCAGCATTTT.

This clonotype was counted at least ten times. The chain links TRBV7-8 to TRBJ2-5; D is possibly TRBD1 (6 bases). Trimming removed 2 bases from V and 3 bases from J, with 10 bases in between. The CDR3 is made up of 14 amino acids. In germline, CDR1 is SGHVS, CDR2 FQNEAQ. CDR3 residues: CASSLQGHKETQYF. CDR3 DNA: TGTGCCAGCAGCTTACAGGGGCACAAAGAGACCCAGTACTTC.

This clonotype came up many times. The rearrangement links TRBV6-2 or TRBV6-3 to TRBJ2-1; perhaps TRBD2 as D (6 bases). CDR3 size: 13 residues. Trimming pared 6 bases from V and 14 bases from J, leaving 20 bases between. Germline CDR1 and CDR2: MNHEY and SVGEGT. The CDR3 DNA is TGTGCCAGCAGCCCATACCGGGCCCGCGGGGAGTTCTTC. Translation: CASSPYRARGEFF.

There are many counts of this clonotype. The chain joins TRBV7-8 to TRBJ2-7; D not resolved. The CDR3 contains 18 residues. Deletions cut 5 bases from V and 2 bases from J, with 25 bases between. Germline V gene sequence: CDR1 SGHVS, CDR2 FQNEAQ. As DNA, the CDR3 is TGTGCCAGCAGCAGACAAAGAGGAACGCGAACCAAAGCCTACGAGCAGTACTTC. It translates to CASSRQRGTRTKAYEQYF.